This entry lists 3 T cell receptor beta chains sequenced from one sample in a study of cytomegalovirus exposure and HLA in healthy donors. Amplification used 60 Vbeta primers and 13 Jbeta primers. The assay was immunoSEQ multiplex PCR, and TCRdb's table has in-frame clones only and misses some. The repertoire holds over 40,000 clones, with roughly four fifths as singletons. The material sequenced was PBMCs. The receptors were sampled from a woman aged 40 to 50 in good health and CMV-seropositive.

The rearrangement links TRBV6-1 to TRBJ2-7, with 11 bases matching TRBD2. The V segment lost 4 bases and the J segment 3 bases; nucleotides outside the gene matches: 14. This CDR3 has 18 residues. Germline CDR1 and CDR2: MNHNS and SASEGT. The CDR3 DNA reads TGTGCCAGCAGTGCCACACTTAGCGGGGGGGCGGTCTTCTACGAGCAGTACTTC. Translated, it gives CASSATLSGGAVFYEQYF.

The chain combines TRBV28 with TRBJ1-3; TRBD1 aligns across 9 bases. The CDR3 is 15 amino acids. After removal of 6 bases from V and 5 bases from J, the junction contained 8 bases not matched to a gene. The germline V gene has CDR1 MDHEN and CDR2 SYDVKM. CDR3 protein: CASSSRDRARNTIYF. CDR3 in DNA: TGTGCCAGCAGCTCCAGGGACAGGGCTCGAAACACCATATATTTT.

The chain is built from TRBV7-7 and TRBJ1-5, with TRBD1 matching 8 bases. The CDR3 has 17 residues. Germline CDR1 is SSHAT and CDR2 is FNYEAQ (reference sequence). Losses at the gene ends were 7 bases for V and 0 bases for J; bases not matched to a gene: 11. The CDR3 reads CASNRKGDRYSNQPQHF. DNA for the CDR3: TGTGCCAGCAATAGAAAGGGGGACAGGTATAGCAATCAGCCCCAGCATTTT.